The T cell receptor beta chain under discussion was sequenced for a study of T cells in Graves' hyperthyroidism and ophthalmopathy. The V end lost 4 bases, the J end lost 4 bases, and 15 bases lay between the germline ends. Germline-derived CDR1 and CDR2 are SGHRS and YFSETQ. The CDR3 consists of 15 residues. Researchers took RNA transcripts and amplified the TCR beta CDR3 regions from them. Carried out on the TCR CDR3, a first-round RT-PCR used the HTBI primer set. From the multiplex PCR reads, TCRdb called clonotypes with MiXCR, one entry per CDR3 protein. The repertoire holds hundreds of thousands of distinct CDR3 sequences, with approximately 15% as singletons. Hyperthyroidism of Graves' type that showed no ophthalmopathy progression within 18 months was stable. Notes on the study in general: Ophthalmopathy got predicted by the model a median about six months before its onset.

Regarding this clonotype: The antigen is not known.

J is TRBJ1-5 and V is TRBV5-1; D unresolved. The TCR originated in a woman aged 18-29 years with Graves' hyperthyroidism. Sequencing used blood. In DNA, the CDR3 is TGCGCCAGCAGCCCGGAAGTGGGCGAGAATCAGCCCCAGCATTTT. Amino acids: CASSPEVGENQPQHF.